The 5 T cell receptor beta chains reported below all come from one sample, sequenced in a study of blood T cell repertoires in COVID-19. Sequenced by immunoSEQ multiplex PCR; TCRdb stores in-frame clones only, minus some. The sample holds over 200,000 clones, approximately 89% seen once. Material: peripheral blood. These receptors were obtained from a woman aged 40 to 49 with acute or convalescent COVID-19.

The CDR3 DNA reads TGTGCCAGCAGCGCGGACGGGGGGCAAAGCACAGATACGCAGTATTTT. It specifies CASSADGGQSTDTQYF. The chain is built from TRBV9 and TRBJ2-3, with D possibly TRBD2 on 7 matching bases. The CDR3 totals 16 residues. CDR1 and CDR2 (germline): SGDLS, YYNGEE. V was shortened by 3 bases and J by 0 bases, with 14 bases between the two germline ends.

This chain joins TRBV6-2 or TRBV6-3 and TRBJ1-2; 8 bases align to TRBD1. Germline V lookup: CDR1 MNHEY, CDR2 SVGEGT. This CDR3 has 13 amino acids. J lost 5 bases, V lost 5 bases, and 4 bases had no gene match. The CDR3 spells CASSDTGGYGYTF. CDR3 nucleotide sequence: TGTGCCAGCAGTGACACAGGGGGGTATGGCTACACCTTC.

The chain joins TRBV11-2 to TRBJ2-7; the D gene is possibly TRBD2 (7 bases). The germline gives CDR1 SGHAT, CDR2 FQNNGV. V shed 6 bases and J shed 7 bases, with 19 bases lying between them. CDR3 size: 14 residues. The CDR3 protein is CASSHRRGPSEQYV. In DNA, the CDR3 is TGTGCCAGCAGTCATAGGCGGGGGCCGAGTGAGCAGTACGTC.

This chain links TRBV7-3 with TRBJ1-3; 8 bases map to TRBD1. Germline values: CDR1 SGHTA, CDR2 FQGTGA. This CDR3 has 15 residues. V lost 2 bases to trimming and J lost 3 bases; unmatched junction nucleotides: 3. Here the CDR3 reads CASSLGQGDGNTIYF. The CDR3 DNA sequence: TGTGCCAGCAGCTTAGGACAGGGTGATGGAAACACCATATATTTT.

The count of this clone is one. V usage is TRBV3-1 (or the pseudogene TRBV3-2) and J usage is TRBJ1-2; D unresolved. The V gene's germline CDR1 is LGHDT and CDR2 YNNKEL (reference sequence). The V end was cut by 4 bases, the J end by 4 bases, with 19 bases between. The CDR3 sequence is 16 residues long. In DNA, the CDR3 is TGTGCCAGCAGCCCCCGAGGGAGCCTGGGTGGCTATGGCTACACCTTC. Translated, it gives CASSPRGSLGGYGYTF.